Shown below are 9 T cell receptor beta chains from a single sample sequenced in a study of CD8 T cells in ankylosing spondylitis. Via MiXCR, TCRdb re-called the 5' RACE reads, giving one row per CDR3 protein. The sample carries 250,000 to 300,000 distinct CDR3 sequences, 20% recorded once. The sample comprised blood, either unsorted or a sorted T cell fraction (not recorded which). The source of these receptors is a male donor with ankylosing spondylitis or in good health (not recorded which).

This clonotype was detected a few times. This CDR3 reads CAISEEARFSNQPQHF. CDR3 DNA sequence: TGTGCCATCAGTGAAGAGGCAAGGTTTAGCAATCAGCCCCAGCATTTT. The rearrangement links TRBV10-3 to TRBJ1-5; D is unresolved. V was clipped by 3 bases and J by 0 bases, with 12 bases between them. Germline V lookup: CDR1 ENHRY, CDR2 SYGVKD. The CDR3 loop spans 16 amino acids.

This chain joins TRBV3-1 and TRBJ2-3; D unclear. With 1 base removed from V and 2 bases from J, the gap between germline ends came to 7 bases. Per germline, CDR1 LGHDT and CDR2 YNNKEL (reference sequence). This CDR3 spans 14 amino acids. The CDR3 here is CASSQGYNTDTQYF. CDR3 coding DNA: TGTGCCAGCAGCCAAGGGTATAACACAGATACGCAGTATTTT.

The V and J genes are TRBV20-1 and TRBJ2-4, with a possible D match to TRBD2 (6 bases). CDR1 is DFQATT, CDR2 SNEGSKA, per germline (reference sequence). The CDR3 length is 12 residues. CDR3 DNA: TGCAGCCTGAGCGGGGCCAAAAACATTCAGTACTTC. Its protein product is CSLSGAKNIQYF.

V and J are TRBV15 and TRBJ2-3; possibly TRBD1 or TRBD2 for D (5 bases each). V was cut by 1 base and J by 4 bases, with 18 bases left in between. Germline V gives CDR1 LNHNV, CDR2 YYDKDF (reference sequence). The CDR3 covers 17 residues. DNA of the CDR3: TGTGCCACCAGCAGAGTCCACGGGGCCCGTACCTCAGATACGCAGTATTTT. Residues: CATSRVHGARTSDTQYF.

The sample holds many counts of this clonotype. This rearrangement joins TRBV9 to TRBJ2-3; D gene unclear. Germline values: CDR1 SGDLS, CDR2 YYNGEE. V lost 0 bases to trimming and J lost 1 base, with 6 bases between them. The CDR3 totals 14 residues. The CDR3 sequence is CASSVEARTDTQYF. In DNA, the CDR3 is TGTGCCAGCAGCGTAGAAGCCCGCACAGATACGCAGTATTTT.

About this clonotype: The conserved closing phenylalanine or tryptophan is absent in this CDR3, likely reflecting a read error. The V and J genes are TRBV10-3 and TRBJ1-1; D is possibly TRBD1 (6 bases). The length of the CDR3 is 15 residues. Trimming took 2 bases from V and 6 from J, leaving 16 bases between them. The germline gives CDR1 ENHRY, CDR2 SYGVKD. For the CDR3, the DNA is TGTGCCATCAGTGAGGATGAGGGGAGACAGGCTGAAGCTTTCTCT. Translated: CAISEDEGRQAEAFS.

This clonotype was seen a handful of times. This sequence joins TRBV5-1 and TRBJ1-6; D is uncertain. V gave up 5 bases and J gave up 2 bases, with 11 bases separating them. Germline assignment: CDR1 SGHRS and CDR2 YFSETQ. The CDR3 length is 15 residues. Written as DNA, the CDR3 is TGCGCCAGCAGAAGTAGGGAAGCCTATAATTCACCCCTCCACTTT. This translates into CASRSREAYNSPLHF. Filled out from reference TRBV5-1 and TRBJ1-6, the complete variable domain reads KAGVTQTPRYLIKTRGQQVTLSCSPISGHRSVSWYQQTPGQGLQFLFEYFSETQRNKGNFPGRFSGRQFSNSRSEMNVSTLELGDSALYLCASRSREAYNSPLHFGNGTRLTVT.

At least ten counts were recorded for this clonotype. CDR3 DNA: TGCAGTGCTAGAGAGGACAGGACAGCCAAGGAGTACGTC. As protein: CSAREDRTAKEYV. This chain uses TRBV20-1 with TRBJ2-7; 7 positions agree with TRBD1. Germline trimming cut 0 bases from V and 11 bases from J; bases unmatched to any gene: 10. This CDR3 is 13 amino acids long. In germline, CDR1 is DFQATT, CDR2 SNEGSKA (reference sequence).

The V call is TRBV19, the J call TRBJ1-1; unclear D gene. The CDR3 has 14 amino acids. Germline V gene sequence: CDR1 LNHDA, CDR2 SQIVND (reference sequence). The V end was cut by 3 bases, the J end by 0 bases, with 8 bases between. In nucleotides, the CDR3 is TGTGCCAGTAGTATGGAGGGTTTGAACACTGAAGCTTTCTTT. Encoded protein: CASSMEGLNTEAFF.